Listed below are T cell receptor beta chains from one sample, sequenced in a study of naive and memory T cell subsets. One entry per CDR3 protein results from TCRdb running MiXCR on the UMI-ligation and nested PCR reads. This sample has tens of thousands of distinct CDR3 sequences, with roughly 9.6% found just once. The specimen was central memory CD8+ T cells from blood. Receptors were obtained from a human donor in good health. CDR3s include the opening cysteine and the closing phenylalanine or tryptophan. The D gene is left open where the match is weak.

v_gene	d_gene	j_gene	CDR3aa
TRBV6-5	.	TRBJ2-1	CASSLYSTEGNEQFF
TRBV7-9	TRBD2	TRBJ2-3	CASSYIAGGPSDTQYF
TRBV27	.	TRBJ2-1	CASSLGQLINEQFF
TRBV5-6	.	TRBJ1-5	CASSRTLYTDAGRNQPQHF
TRBV7-2	.	TRBJ1-2	CASSWGLGNYGYTF
TRBV29-1	.	TRBJ1-2	CSVETGSGYGYTF
TRBV29-1	TRBD1	TRBJ2-3	CSVETGESDTQYF
TRBV4-3	.	TRBJ1-3	CASSPVIDSSGNTIYF
TRBV6-5	.	TRBJ2-1	CASSTPSRGNNEQFF
TRBV29-1	TRBD2	TRBJ2-7	CSVTGLADYEQYF
TRBV15	TRBD1	TRBJ1-2	CATSRDAQGAYGYTF
TRBV28	.	TRBJ2-6	CASSSSGFSGANVLTF
TRBV28	TRBD2	TRBJ2-3	CASSLFLTSGIKVLSTDTQYF
TRBV28	TRBD2	TRBJ2-7	CASSPRTSGSYEQYF
TRBV18	TRBD2	TRBJ2-1	CASSRSQGLSGRSGNEQFF
TRBV12-3/TRBV12-4	.	TRBJ2-1	CASSLLAWVEQFF
TRBV6-5	.	TRBJ1-5	CASSYLSNQPQHF
TRBV24-1	.	TRBJ2-7	CATSEVGSPPYEQYF
TRBV29-1	TRBD1	TRBJ2-2	CSARRGGGVLGELFF
TRBV7-7	.	TRBJ2-2	CASSEGTGELFF
TRBV6-4	TRBD1	TRBJ1-1	CASSAGQGRTEAFF
TRBV6-1	TRBD2	TRBJ2-1	CASSEGLAMSNEQFF
TRBV12-5	.	TRBJ2-1	CASGLAQGIQTSRVNEQFF
TRBV28	.	TRBJ2-1	CASSLGWAVASSYNEQFF
TRBV29-1	.	TRBJ2-1	CSVEGPQERNEQFF
TRBV7-9	.	TRBJ2-3	CASSLGDLGFVDTQYF
TRBV4-1	.	TRBJ1-4	CASSPSAGSDEKLFF
TRBV10-2	TRBD1	TRBJ1-1	CASQGALTEAFF
TRBV5-1	.	TRBJ1-1	CASSFSGEENTEAFF
TRBV6-4	TRBD2	TRBJ2-3	CASSDGTSGIIDTQYF
TRBV6-4	.	TRBJ2-3	CASSVSGTDTQYF
TRBV18	.	TRBJ2-3	CASSPWDGGTDTQYF
TRBV6-5	.	TRBJ1-6	CASSYSGVPLHF
TRBV19	.	TRBJ2-1	CESSIDRGRGNEQFF
TRBV5-6	.	TRBJ2-7	CASSRTIYEQYF
TRBV29-1	.	TRBJ2-1	CSVDLVGDTTYNEQFF
TRBV6-1	.	TRBJ2-7	CASSDGLDYEQYF
TRBV27	TRBD2	TRBJ2-7	CASRAGTSGRYEQYF
TRBV25-1	.	TRBJ1-1	CASSGDFTEAFF
TRBV11-2	.	TRBJ2-1	CASSFRAGYSYNEQFF
TRBV20-1	TRBD1	TRBJ2-7	CSARPGQEMREQYF
TRBV20-1	TRBD2	TRBJ2-2	CSARDSNSGENTGELFF
TRBV11-2	.	TRBJ1-5	CASSLDSQGVQPQHF
TRBV12-3/TRBV12-4	.	TRBJ1-1	CASSLGLGPEAFF
TRBV7-2	.	TRBJ2-3	CASSLGRPDTQYF
TRBV6-2/TRBV6-3	.	TRBJ2-1	CASSIDSYNEQFF
TRBV27	.	TRBJ1-2	CASSLSPVSGYGYTF
TRBV27	.	TRBJ1-6	CASSLTNYSPLHF
TRBV20-1	.	TRBJ2-1	CSALVGFGEQFF
TRBV27	TRBD2	TRBJ2-7	CASSRLVGTSGIYEQYF
TRBV12-3/TRBV12-4	TRBD2	TRBJ2-3	CASSRWTSGTLTDTQYF
TRBV27	.	TRBJ1-5	CASSWGQGDQPQHF
TRBV5-6	.	TRBJ2-7	CASSLGAGRYEQYF
TRBV10-3	.	TRBJ1-1	CAINSGIMNTEAFF
TRBV29-1	.	TRBJ2-7	CSVEDSTYEQYF
TRBV12-3/TRBV12-4	.	TRBJ2-1	CASRLGNTEQFF
TRBV23-1	.	TRBJ2-7	CASSQTGTLPYEQYF